This TCR beta chain emerged from a study of T cell responses to AZD1222 COVID-19 vaccine. Points from the study as a whole: Spike was spanned by vaccine-associated CD4 TCRs, which were dominant at 160-218 and 743-854. Recipients of AZD1222 seropositive at baseline numbered only five or six. Females made up more of the donors, who were largely white British, and clonal diversity may have come out too low.

Only a few counts were recorded for this clone. Its antigen is currently unknown. Generated by immunoSEQ multiplex PCR, the TCRdb table keeps only in-frame clones and is missing some. The sample contains around 100,000 clones, roughly 84% of which appear only once. Germline V gene lookup returns CDR1 SGDLS and CDR2 YYNGEE. The junction had 4 bases not matched to a gene; V was cut back by 0 bases and J by 4 bases. The CDR3 covers 16 residues. The material sequenced was peripheral blood, taken on day 0 of AZD1222 vaccination. The receptor's source is an adult in good health. This rearrangement joins TRBV9 to TRBJ2-2; 9 bases are a match to TRBD2. CDR3 nucleotides: TGTGCCAGCAGCGTAGGCGGGAGGGCCGGCACCGGGGAGCTGTTTTTT. Translation gives CASSVGGRAGTGELFF.